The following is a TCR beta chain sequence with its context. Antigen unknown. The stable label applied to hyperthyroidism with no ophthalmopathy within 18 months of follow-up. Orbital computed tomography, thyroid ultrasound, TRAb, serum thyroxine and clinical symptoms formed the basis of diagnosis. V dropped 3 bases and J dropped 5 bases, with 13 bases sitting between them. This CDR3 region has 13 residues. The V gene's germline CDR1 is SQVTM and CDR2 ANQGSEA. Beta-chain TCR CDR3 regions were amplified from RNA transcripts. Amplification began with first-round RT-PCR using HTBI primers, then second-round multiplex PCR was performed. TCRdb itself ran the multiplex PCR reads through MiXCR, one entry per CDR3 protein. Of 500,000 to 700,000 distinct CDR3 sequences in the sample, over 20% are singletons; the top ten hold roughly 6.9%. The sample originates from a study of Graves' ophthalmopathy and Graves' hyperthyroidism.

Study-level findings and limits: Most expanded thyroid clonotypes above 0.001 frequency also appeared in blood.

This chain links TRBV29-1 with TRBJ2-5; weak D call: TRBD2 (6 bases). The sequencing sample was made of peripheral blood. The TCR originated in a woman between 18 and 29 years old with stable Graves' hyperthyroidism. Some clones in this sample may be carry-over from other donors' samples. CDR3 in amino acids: CSVEKSEGETQYF. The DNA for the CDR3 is TGCAGCGTTGAGAAGTCGGAGGGGGAGACCCAGTACTTC.